This entry features one T cell receptor beta chain sequence. Its cognate antigen is unknown. This record belongs to a study of T cell responses to AZD1222 COVID-19 vaccine. Germline CDR1 reads LNHDA; CDR2 reads SQIVND (reference sequence). Trimming removed 1 base at V and 4 bases at J, with 5 bases between. The CDR3 extends over 13 amino acids. Clones were read by immunoSEQ multiplex PCR, and TCRdb kept only the in-frame ones, dropping some. The sample carries over 150,000 clones, 80% to 90% recorded once. Overall study results and limits: Increased Spike-specific TCR breadth and depth were observed after two AZD1222 doses. No repertoire was sampled before or during the peak T cell response, only after it. Close to half of spike-specific TCRs reportedly recognize unmutated variant regions.

The rearrangement uses TRBV19 and TRBJ2-1, with D uncertain. The receptor comes from an adult in good health. The input for sequencing was peripheral blood, taken on day 0 of MenACWY control vaccination. The CDR3 coding sequence is TGTGCCAGTAGTATAGTCCGGTACAATGAGCAGTTCTTC. Encoded protein: CASSIVRYNEQFF.